A single sample gave rise to the 7 T cell receptor beta chains below, sequenced in a study of T cells in localized non-small cell lung cancer. Produced via immunoSEQ multiplex PCR; TCRdb's table is partial and in-frame only. The data contain about 3,000 clones, 25% to 35% of them singletons. This specimen consisted of lung tumor tissue, obtained before any cancer treatment. Receptors were obtained from a female donor older than 55 with stage II squamous cell lung carcinoma.

The CDR3 sequence is CASSDPRIRETQYF. CDR3 bases: TGTGCCAGCTCCGACCCCCGTATAAGAGAGACCCAGTACTTC. The rearrangement links TRBV18 to TRBJ2-5, with D unclear. Germline V lookup: CDR1 KGHSH, CDR2 LQKENI. The CDR3 length is 14 residues. Trimming shortened V by 6 bases and J by 4 bases, and 15 bases separated the two germline ends.

This clone turned up a few times. The chain couples TRBV6-8 to TRBJ1-1, with 8 bases that match TRBD1. The CDR3 loop spans 16 amino acids. Germline CDR1 reads MNHGY; CDR2 reads SAAAGT. Germline trimming cut 2 bases from V and 0 bases from J; bases unmatched to any gene: 5. As DNA, the CDR3 is TGTGCCAGCAGTTACGGACAGGGATGGATGAACACTGAAGCTTTCTTT. Protein: CASSYGQGWMNTEAFF.

The count of this clone is one. V gene TRBV11-3 combines with J gene TRBJ2-1, with 8 bases matching TRBD2. The junction had 8 bases not matched to a gene; V was cut back by 2 bases and J by 8 bases. The CDR3 covers 15 residues. CDR1 SGHNT and CDR2 YENEEA come from the germline V gene. CDR3 in DNA: TGTGCCAGCAGCTTACCACCTGGACTAGCAGATGAGCAGTTCTTC. Protein product: CASSLPPGLADEQFF.

The rearrangement links TRBV19 to TRBJ1-1; 7 bases are shared with TRBD1. Germline assignment: CDR1 LNHDA and CDR2 SQIVND (reference sequence). V was clipped by 6 bases and J by 5 bases; unmatched bases: 9. The CDR3 loop spans 14 amino acids. In nucleotides, the CDR3 is TGTGCCAGTAGGTTTTCGACAGGGACGACTGAAGCTTTCTTT. It encodes CASRFSTGTTEAFF.

The J gene is TRBJ1-1, the V gene TRBV5-1, with a tentative D call TRBD1 (6 bases). This CDR3 comprises 15 residues. Germline-derived CDR1 and CDR2 are SGHRS and YFSETQ. V dropped 0 bases and J dropped 6 bases, with 15 bases sitting between them. The CDR3 DNA sequence: TGCGCCAGCAGCTTGGAGGGGGTAACTGGGGCTGAAGCTTTCTTT. This sequence encodes CASSLEGVTGAEAFF.

This clone has just one count. The chain links TRBV9 to TRBJ1-3, with D unclear. The germline gives CDR1 SGDLS, CDR2 YYNGEE. V dropped 5 bases and J dropped 8 bases, with 11 bases sitting between them. The CDR3 has 12 amino acids. The CDR3 nucleotides read TGTGCCAGCAGTGTTTCACTTTACACCATATATTTT. Amino acids: CASSVSLYTIYF.

The CDR3 coding sequence is TGTGCCAGCAGCGTCCGCAACACCGGGGAGCTGTTTTTT. Amino acids: CASSVRNTGELFF. The J gene is TRBJ2-2, the V gene TRBV9; no clear D. The CDR3 runs to 13 residues. Germline CDR1 SGDLS, CDR2 YYNGEE. Between the trimmed V and J ends, which lost 2 bases and 2 bases, there was a span of 4 bases.